The 23 T cell receptor beta chains in this list originate from one sample, sequenced in a study of cytomegalovirus exposure and HLA in healthy donors. This PCR relied on a set of 60 Vbeta primers and 13 Jbeta primers. TCRdb's copy holds only in-frame clones and misses some; the assay was immunoSEQ multiplex PCR. This table holds approximately 130,000 clones, over 60% found once. Sequencing was carried out using PBMCs. The source is a man between 25 and 39 years old in good health and CMV-seronegative.

This clone occurred a few times. The chain recombines TRBV5-1 with TRBJ2-1, with 13 positions matching TRBD2. This CDR3 region has 18 residues. V dropped 4 bases and J dropped 0; count of bases not matched to a gene: 7. CDR1 and CDR2 (germline): SGHRS, YFSETQ. In nucleotides, the CDR3 is TGCGCCAGCAGCACCGGGACTAGCGGGAAGAGCTCCTACAATGAGCAGTTCTTC. It translates to CASSTGTSGKSSYNEQFF.

V usage is TRBV5-8 and J usage is TRBJ1-1; a possible D gene is TRBD1 (5 bases). There are 14 residues in the CDR3. Looked up from germline, CDR1 is SGHTS and CDR2 is YDEGEE. The germline V and J ends were trimmed by 7 bases and 2 bases, with 15 bases remaining between them. This CDR3 is CASPEGRPNTEAFF. The CDR3, as DNA: TGTGCCAGCCCCGAGGGGAGGCCTAACACTGAAGCTTTCTTT.

The gene calls are TRBV6-1 and TRBJ1-3; weak D call: TRBD1 (5 bases). CDR1 is MNHNS and CDR2 is SASEGT in the germline V gene. Trimming removed 7 bases from V and 2 bases from J, with 12 bases in between. The CDR3 spans 14 residues. Here the CDR3 DNA reads TGTGCCAGCATGGTCGGGACTGCTGGAAACACCATATATTTT. As protein: CASMVGTAGNTIYF.

In this sample, this clone turned up a few times. The J gene is TRBJ2-1, the V gene TRBV15; the match to TRBD2 covers 11 bases. The junction had 11 bases not matched to a gene; V was cut back by 3 bases and J by 7 bases. Germline CDR1 is LNHNV and CDR2 is YYDKDF (reference sequence). This CDR3 is built from 17 residues. The CDR3 bases are TGTGCCACCAGCAGTACCTCGCTAGCGGGAGGAAAGAATGAGCAGTTCTTC. It is translated as CATSSTSLAGGKNEQFF.

This chain uses TRBV5-1 with TRBJ1-2; the D is unclear. Germline CDR1 is SGHRS and CDR2 is YFSETQ. Deletions cut 5 bases from V and 2 bases from J, with 13 bases between. The CDR3 covers 14 residues. Written as DNA, the CDR3 is TGCGCCAGCAGTCCGGGGATTCGCAACTATGGCTACACCTTC. It translates to CASSPGIRNYGYTF.

This chain links TRBV6-1 with TRBJ2-4; perhaps TRBD2 as D (6 bases). Germline V lookup: CDR1 MNHNS, CDR2 SASEGT. V was shortened by 4 bases and J by 8 bases, with 12 bases between the two germline ends. This CDR3 has 13 residues. The CDR3 DNA reads TGTGCCAGCAGTGGGCGGGGATCTGACATTCAGTACTTC. This codes for CASSGRGSDIQYF.

The chain links TRBV11-2 to TRBJ1-2, with 8 nucleotides matching TRBD1. The junction had 12 bases not matched to a gene; V was cut back by 1 base and J by 5 bases. The length of the CDR3 is 17 residues. Germline V CDR1 and CDR2: SGHAT, FQNNGV. As DNA, the CDR3 is TGTGCCAGCAGCTTAGTAGTGAGGGCAGGGGGCTGGTATGGCTACACCTTC. Encoded protein: CASSLVVRAGGWYGYTF.

The V call is TRBV5-6, the J call TRBJ2-1, with 12 bases lining up with TRBD2. Looked up from germline, CDR1 is SGHDT and CDR2 is YYEEEE. The CDR3 loop spans 16 amino acids. The V and J ends lost 3 bases and 7 bases, in that order; junction bases with no gene match: 8. The CDR3 nucleotides read TGTGCCAGCAGCTGGTTTTTGACTAGCGGGAGAAATGAGCAGTTCTTC. Amino acid sequence: CASSWFLTSGRNEQFF.

This clone came up once. The chain employs TRBV6-5 and TRBJ1-1; weak D call: TRBD1 (6 bases). Trimming took off 2 bases at V and 8 bases at J, with 15 bases between the two ends. Germline V gene lookup returns CDR1 MNHEY and CDR2 SVGAGI. The CDR3 is 14 amino acids. CDR3 sequence (DNA): TGTGCCAGCAGTTACCGACAGGTTTTAAGGGAAGCTTTCTTT. The encoded protein is CASSYRQVLREAFF.

The gene calls are TRBV10-3 and TRBJ1-5; D is ambiguous. The CDR3 contains 13 residues. V lost 7 bases, J lost 0 bases, and 7 bases lay in between. The germline V gene encodes CDR1 ENHRY and CDR2 SYGVKD. The chain's CDR3 is CAITENSNQPQHF. The CDR3 bases are TGTGCCATCACAGAAAATAGCAATCAGCCCCAGCATTTT.

The V call is TRBV28, the J call TRBJ1-5; perhaps TRBD1 as D (6 bases). V gave up 4 bases and J gave up 0 bases, with 10 bases separating them. This CDR3 comprises 15 residues. Germline V CDR1 and CDR2: MDHEN, SYDVKM. CDR3 region: CASSYLDSSNQPQHF. The CDR3 DNA reads TGTGCCAGCAGTTATCTGGACAGTAGCAATCAGCCCCAGCATTTT.

The chain carries TRBV6-6 and TRBJ2-5, with a tentative D call TRBD2 (6 bases). Germline loops: CDR1 MNHNY, CDR2 SVGAGI (reference sequence). There are 15 residues in the CDR3. Trimming removed 4 bases from V and 1 base from J, with 13 bases in between. The CDR3 sequence: CASSSPGTLQETQYF. The CDR3 DNA sequence: TGTGCCAGCAGTTCCCCCGGGACTCTCCAAGAGACCCAGTACTTC.

CDR3 loop: CASSESAGIEAFF. CDR3 sequence (DNA): TGTGCCAGCAGTGAATCGGCCGGGATTGAAGCTTTCTTT. The chain recombines TRBV6-1 with TRBJ1-1; D gene ambiguous. Trimming took 2 bases from V and 7 from J, leaving 11 bases between them. Germline CDR1 and CDR2: MNHNS and SASEGT. This CDR3 has 13 amino acids.

The chain uses TRBV6-4 and TRBJ2-7; D gene unclear. The V and J ends lost 10 bases and 2 bases respectively, with 9 bases between them. The CDR3 extends over 11 amino acids. The V gene's germline CDR1 is MRHNA and CDR2 SNTAGT. The CDR3 sequence is CANLSPYEQYF. The CDR3, as DNA: TGTGCCAACTTGAGCCCCTACGAGCAGTACTTC.

The CDR3 DNA is TGTGCCAGCAGCCCCTCAACAGGGTCTGAAGCTTTCTTT. This gives the protein CASSPSTGSEAFF. The gene calls are TRBV5-4 and TRBJ1-1, with D possibly being TRBD1 (6 bases). The CDR3 extends over 13 amino acids. The germline V gene has CDR1 SGHNT and CDR2 YYREEE (reference sequence). The germline V and J ends were trimmed by 4 bases and 6 bases, with 13 bases remaining between them.

This clone was seen only a few times. V is TRBV9 and J is TRBJ2-5; 13 positions agree with TRBD2. V shed 0 bases and J 4 bases; nucleotides not matched to a gene: 3. The CDR3 sequence is 16 residues long. The germline V gene encodes CDR1 SGDLS and CDR2 YYNGEE. The CDR3 DNA follows: TGTGCCAGCAGCGTAGCTACTAGCGGGAGGGTAGAGACCCAGTACTTC. This gives the protein CASSVATSGRVETQYF.

The chain couples TRBV2 to TRBJ2-1; 10 bases map to TRBD2. The V and J ends lost 1 base and 9 bases, in that order; junction bases with no gene match: 3. This CDR3 comprises 14 residues. In germline, CDR1 is SNHLY, CDR2 FYNNEI. The CDR3 protein is CASSEGLAGVEQFF. The CDR3, as DNA: TGTGCCAGCAGTGAAGGCCTAGCGGGAGTTGAGCAGTTCTTC. Filled out from reference TRBV2 and TRBJ2-1, the complete variable domain reads EPEVTQTPSHQVTQMGQEVILRCVPISNHLYFYWYRQILGQKVEFLVSFYNNEISEKSEIFDDQFSVERPDGSNFTLKIRSTKLEDSAMYFCASSEGLAGVEQFFGPGTRLTVL.

The sample holds a few counts of this clone. The rearrangement links TRBV5-4 to TRBJ2-3; 9 bases are a match to TRBD2. This CDR3 comprises 16 residues. V lost 0 bases and J lost 4; bases outside the gene matches: 6. CDR1 and CDR2 from the germline V gene are SGHNT and YYREEE (reference sequence). CDR3 loop: CASSLASSGSADTQYF. CDR3 nucleotides: TGTGCCAGCAGCTTGGCGAGTAGCGGGAGCGCAGATACGCAGTATTTT. Filled out from reference TRBV5-4 and TRBJ2-3, the complete variable domain reads ETGVTQSPTHLIKTRGQQVTLRCSSQSGHNTVSWYQQALGQGPQFIFQYYREEENGRGNFPPRFSGLQFPNYSSELNVNALELDDSALYLCASSLASSGSADTQYFGPGTRLTVL.

This clone was counted a single time. V usage is TRBV28 and J usage is TRBJ1-5; TRBD1 agrees at 10 bases. The V gene end was trimmed by 3 bases and the J gene end by 4 bases; junction bases not matched to a gene: 6. Per germline, CDR1 MDHEN and CDR2 SYDVKM. The CDR3 has 16 residues. DNA for the CDR3: TGTGCCAGCAGTTTTTCGCTGGGACAGGGGAATCAGCCCCAGCATTTT. It specifies CASSFSLGQGNQPQHF.

This chain uses TRBV5-1 with TRBJ2-7; possibly TRBD2 for D (6 bases). Trimming removed 0 bases at V and 5 bases at J, with 6 bases between. Germline CDR1 and CDR2: SGHRS and YFSETQ. There are 12 residues in the CDR3. CDR3 sequence: CASSLGGDEQYF. CDR3 sequence (DNA): TGCGCCAGCAGCTTGGGGGGGGACGAGCAGTACTTC. Full variable domain (missing parts from reference TRBV5-1 and TRBJ2-7): KAGVTQTPRYLIKTRGQQVTLSCSPISGHRSVSWYQQTPGQGLQFLFEYFSETQRNKGNFPGRFSGRQFSNSRSEMNVSTLELGDSALYLCASSLGGDEQYFGPGTRLTVT.

This clone was detected only once. V gene TRBV11-2 combines with J gene TRBJ2-1; 7 bases align to TRBD2. The CDR3 consists of 15 residues. With V trimmed by 4 bases and J by 0 bases, 3 bases remained unmatched. CDR1 and CDR2 (germline): SGHAT, FQNNGV. CDR3 nucleotide sequence: TGTGCCAGCAGCTCGCTAGCGGTCTCCTACAATGAGCAGTTCTTC. This encodes CASSSLAVSYNEQFF. Looking up the rest from reference TRBV11-2 and TRBJ2-1 gives the full variable domain: EAGVAQSPRYKIIEKRQSVAFWCNPISGHATLYWYQQILGQGPKLLIQFQNNGVVDDSQLPKDRFSAERLKGVDSTLKIQPAKLEDSAVYLCASSSLAVSYNEQFFGPGTRLTVL.

This chain connects TRBV7-8 to TRBJ1-5; TRBD1 matches 8 bases. The J segment lost 4 bases and the V segment lost 3 bases, leaving 2 bases of the junction unmatched. This CDR3 region has 14 residues. CDR1 and CDR2 (germline): SGHVS, FQNEAQ. The CDR3: CASSLRQGNQPQHF. The CDR3 coding sequence is TGTGCCAGCAGCTTGAGACAGGGGAATCAGCCCCAGCATTTT.

The chain has TRBV18 and TRBJ2-3; 11 bases agree with TRBD2. The V and J ends lost 1 base and 7 bases, in that order; junction bases with no gene match: 4. The CDR3 runs to 15 residues. CDR1 is KGHSH, CDR2 LQKENI, per germline. The CDR3 sequence is CASSPLGTSGYTQYF. In DNA, the CDR3 is TGTGCCAGCTCACCACTCGGGACTAGCGGATATACGCAGTATTTT. Full variable domain (rest looked up from reference TRBV18 and TRBJ2-3): NAGVMQNPRHLVRRRGQEARLRCSPMKGHSHVYWYRQLPEEGLKFMVYLQKENIIDESGMPKERFSAEFPKEGPSILRIQQVVRGDSAAYFCASSPLGTSGYTQYFGPGTRLTVL.